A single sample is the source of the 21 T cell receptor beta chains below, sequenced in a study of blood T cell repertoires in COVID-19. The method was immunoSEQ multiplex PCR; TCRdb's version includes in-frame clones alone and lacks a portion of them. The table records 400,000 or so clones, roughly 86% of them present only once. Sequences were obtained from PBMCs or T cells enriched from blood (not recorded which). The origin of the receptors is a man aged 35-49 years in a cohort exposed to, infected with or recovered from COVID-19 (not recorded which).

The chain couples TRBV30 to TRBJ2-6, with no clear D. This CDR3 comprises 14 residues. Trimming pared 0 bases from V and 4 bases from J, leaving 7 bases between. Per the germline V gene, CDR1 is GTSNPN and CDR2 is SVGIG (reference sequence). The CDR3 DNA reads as TGTGCCTGGAGTGTAGAGCCAGGGGCCAACGTCCTGACTTTC. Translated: CAWSVEPGANVLTF. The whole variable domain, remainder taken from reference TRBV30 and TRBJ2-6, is SQTIHQWPATLVQPVGSPLSLECTVEGTSNPNLYWYRQAAGRGLQLLFYSVGIGQISSEVPQNLSASRPQDRQFILSSKKLLLSDSGFYLCAWSVEPGANVLTFGAGSRLTVL.

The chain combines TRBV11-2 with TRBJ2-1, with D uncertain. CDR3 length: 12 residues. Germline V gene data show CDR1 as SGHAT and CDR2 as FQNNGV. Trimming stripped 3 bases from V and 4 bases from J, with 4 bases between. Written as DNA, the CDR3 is TGTGCCAGCAGCTTCCCGTACAATGAGCAGTTCTTC. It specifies CASSFPYNEQFF.

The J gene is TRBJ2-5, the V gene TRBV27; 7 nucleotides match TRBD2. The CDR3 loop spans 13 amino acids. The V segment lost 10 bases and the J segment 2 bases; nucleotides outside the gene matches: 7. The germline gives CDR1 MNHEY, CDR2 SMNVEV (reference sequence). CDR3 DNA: TGTGCCACATGGGGAGGGAGTCAAGAGACCCAGTACTTC. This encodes CATWGGSQETQYF.

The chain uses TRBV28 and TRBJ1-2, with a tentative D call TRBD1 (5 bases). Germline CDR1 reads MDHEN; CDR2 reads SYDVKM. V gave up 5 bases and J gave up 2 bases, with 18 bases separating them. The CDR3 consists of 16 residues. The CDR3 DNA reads TGTGCCAGCAGTCTCCGCCAGGGCTCTGGGAACTATGGCTACACCTTC. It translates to CASSLRQGSGNYGYTF.

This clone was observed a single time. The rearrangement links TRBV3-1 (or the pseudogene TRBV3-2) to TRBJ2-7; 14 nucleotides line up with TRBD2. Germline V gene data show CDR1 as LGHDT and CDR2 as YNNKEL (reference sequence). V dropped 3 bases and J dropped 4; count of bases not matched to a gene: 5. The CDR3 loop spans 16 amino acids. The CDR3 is CASSQSGLAGVYEQYF. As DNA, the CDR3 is TGTGCCAGCAGCCAGTCGGGACTAGCGGGAGTGTACGAGCAGTACTTC.

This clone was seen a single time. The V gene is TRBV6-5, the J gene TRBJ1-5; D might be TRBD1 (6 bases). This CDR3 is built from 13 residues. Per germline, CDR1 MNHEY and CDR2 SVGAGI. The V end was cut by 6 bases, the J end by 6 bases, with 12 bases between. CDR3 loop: CASRPTGTQPQHF. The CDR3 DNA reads TGTGCCAGCAGACCTACAGGGACTCAGCCCCAGCATTTT.

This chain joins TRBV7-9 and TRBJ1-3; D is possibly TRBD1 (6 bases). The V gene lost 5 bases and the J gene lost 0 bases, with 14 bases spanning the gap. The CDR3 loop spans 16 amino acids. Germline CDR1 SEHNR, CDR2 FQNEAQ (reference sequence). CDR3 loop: CASSPPGAVSGNTIYF. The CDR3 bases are TGTGCCAGCAGCCCCCCAGGGGCCGTCTCTGGAAACACCATATATTTT.

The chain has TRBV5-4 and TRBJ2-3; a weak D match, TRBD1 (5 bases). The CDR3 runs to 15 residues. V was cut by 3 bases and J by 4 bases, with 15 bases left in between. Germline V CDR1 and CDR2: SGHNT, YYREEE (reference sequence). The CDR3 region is CASSYDLQGSDTQYF. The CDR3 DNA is TGTGCCAGCAGCTACGATCTTCAGGGATCAGATACGCAGTATTTT.

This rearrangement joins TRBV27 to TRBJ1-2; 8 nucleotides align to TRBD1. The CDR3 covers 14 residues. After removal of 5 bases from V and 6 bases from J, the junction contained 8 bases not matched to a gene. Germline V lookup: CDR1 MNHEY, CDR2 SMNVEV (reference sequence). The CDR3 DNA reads TGTGCCAGCAGTCCCAGACAGGGGAGACATGGCTACACCTTC. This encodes CASSPRQGRHGYTF.

DNA for the CDR3: TGTGCCAGCGGGTCAGAATCGGGGGTAGCGGTATCCGAGCAGTACTTC. This encodes CASGSESGVAVSEQYF. The chain carries TRBV27 and TRBJ2-7, with D perhaps TRBD2 (6 bases). This CDR3 is built from 16 residues. CDR1 and CDR2 (germline): MNHEY, SMNVEV (reference sequence). With 8 bases removed from V and 6 bases from J, the gap between germline ends came to 26 bases.

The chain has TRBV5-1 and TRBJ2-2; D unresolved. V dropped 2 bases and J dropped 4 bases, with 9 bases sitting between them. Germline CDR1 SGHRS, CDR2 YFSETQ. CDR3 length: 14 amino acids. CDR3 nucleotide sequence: TGCGCCAGCAGCTTAGAAACATTCACCGGGGAGCTGTTTTTT. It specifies CASSLETFTGELFF.

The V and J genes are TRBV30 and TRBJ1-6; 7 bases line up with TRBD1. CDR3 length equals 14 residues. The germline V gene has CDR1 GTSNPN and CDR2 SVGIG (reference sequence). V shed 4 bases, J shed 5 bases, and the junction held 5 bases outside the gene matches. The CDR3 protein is CAWTRQGHNSPLHF. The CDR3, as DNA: TGTGCCTGGACTAGACAGGGACATAATTCACCCCTCCACTTT. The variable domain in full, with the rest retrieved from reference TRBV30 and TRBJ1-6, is SQTIHQWPATLVQPVGSPLSLECTVEGTSNPNLYWYRQAAGRGLQLLFYSVGIGQISSEVPQNLSASRPQDRQFILSSKKLLLSDSGFYLCAWTRQGHNSPLHFGNGTRLTVT.

CDR3 loop: CASSLPTDRAVHF. The CDR3 DNA reads TGTGCCAGCAGCCTCCCAACCGACAGGGCGGTCCACTTT. The chain combines TRBV5-4 with TRBJ1-6, with 7 bases identical to TRBD1. CDR3 length: 13 residues. Germline V gene lookup returns CDR1 SGHNT and CDR2 YYREEE (reference sequence). V lost 4 bases, J lost 17 bases, and 12 bases stayed unmatched.

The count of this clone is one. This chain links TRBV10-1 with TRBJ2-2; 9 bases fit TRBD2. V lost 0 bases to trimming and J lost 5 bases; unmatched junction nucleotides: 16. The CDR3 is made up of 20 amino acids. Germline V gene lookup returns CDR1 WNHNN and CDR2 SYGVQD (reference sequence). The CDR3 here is CASSESRLSGRRRGTGELFF. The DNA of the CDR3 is TGCGCCAGCAGTGAGTCCCGACTAAGCGGGAGGCGACGGGGGACCGGGGAGCTGTTTTTT.

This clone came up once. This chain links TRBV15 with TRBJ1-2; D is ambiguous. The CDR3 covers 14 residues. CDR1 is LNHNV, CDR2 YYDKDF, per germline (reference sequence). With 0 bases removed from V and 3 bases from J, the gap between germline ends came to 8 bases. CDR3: CATSRDPSDYGYTF. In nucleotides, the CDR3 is TGTGCCACCAGCAGAGACCCGTCAGACTATGGCTACACCTTC.

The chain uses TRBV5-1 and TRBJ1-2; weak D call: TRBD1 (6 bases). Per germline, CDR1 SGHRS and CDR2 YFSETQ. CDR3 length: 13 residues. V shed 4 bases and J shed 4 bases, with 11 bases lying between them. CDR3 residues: CASSETGPYGYTF. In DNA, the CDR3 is TGCGCCAGCAGCGAAACAGGGCCCTATGGCTACACCTTC.

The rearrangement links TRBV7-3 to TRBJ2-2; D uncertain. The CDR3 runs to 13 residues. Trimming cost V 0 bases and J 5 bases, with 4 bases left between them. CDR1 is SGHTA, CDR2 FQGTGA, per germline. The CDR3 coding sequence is TGTGCCAGCAGCTTAACGACAACCGGGGAGCTGTTTTTT. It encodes CASSLTTTGELFF.

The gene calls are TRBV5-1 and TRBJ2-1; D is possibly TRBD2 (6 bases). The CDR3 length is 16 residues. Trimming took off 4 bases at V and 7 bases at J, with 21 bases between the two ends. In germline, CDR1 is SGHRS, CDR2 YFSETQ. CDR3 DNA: TGCGCCAGCAGCGTACGACTAGGGGACGGGACGAATGAGCAGTTCTTC. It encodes CASSVRLGDGTNEQFF.

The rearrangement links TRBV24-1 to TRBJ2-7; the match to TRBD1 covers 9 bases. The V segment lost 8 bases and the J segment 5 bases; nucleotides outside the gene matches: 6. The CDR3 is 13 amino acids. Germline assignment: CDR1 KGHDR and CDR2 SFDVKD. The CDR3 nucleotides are TGTGCCACCAACCGGGACAGGGACGACGAGCAGTACTTC. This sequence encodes CATNRDRDDEQYF.

CDR3 in amino acids: CASINSAGRNSPLHF. The CDR3 DNA reads as TGTGCCAGTATTAACTCAGCGGGACGGAATTCACCCCTCCACTTT. V is TRBV19 and J is TRBJ1-6; maybe TRBD1 (5 bases). The ends were cut back, 7 bases at V and 7 bases at J, with 17 bases in the middle. Germline-derived CDR1 and CDR2 are LNHDA and SQIVND (reference sequence). The CDR3 length is 15 residues.

CDR3 DNA: TGTGCCATCAGTGAGGGTCCCGGACTAGCGGGAGCCAATGAGCAGTTCTTC. Encoded protein: CAISEGPGLAGANEQFF. The chain uses TRBV10-3 and TRBJ2-1; TRBD2 aligns across 13 bases. CDR3 size: 17 residues. CDR1 is ENHRY and CDR2 is SYGVKD in the germline V gene. The V gene end was trimmed by 2 bases and the J gene end by 6 bases; junction bases not matched to a gene: 7.